The present TCR beta chain was sequenced within a study of regulatory T cells in long-lasting Graves disease (dated by TCRdb to the early 2020s). With respect to the entire study: In the newly diagnosed Graves' disease group, patients had been taking antithyroid drugs for less than 3 months. Patients with persistent Graves' disease were compared with patients with newly diagnosed Graves' disease using TCR sequencing and RNA sequencing of peripheral blood. The study was conducted in China and was registered as a clinical trial. A total of some 35 samples underwent TCR sequencing, from roughly 13 patients with persistent Graves' disease and roughly 20 patients with newly diagnosed Graves' disease. Here is what the overall study found, with its caveats: Patients with persistent disease shared more public clonotypes (about 2,700) than newly diagnosed patients did (more than 900). Sequencing and analysis were limited to the TCR beta chain. Compared with newly diagnosed patients, patients with persistent Graves' disease had lower TCR Shannon entropy and fewer highly expanded clones, which suggests clonal expansion. The authors noted that the small sample size was a limitation that may lower accuracy. Because the primary lesion, thyroid tissue, could not be accessed, the study looked at peripheral blood alone. Persistent disease showed preferential use of TRBV28, TRBJ1-2 and TRBJ2-5, whereas newly diagnosed disease favored TRBV20-1 and TRBJ2-1.

This clonotype was observed many times. The specificity of this receptor is unknown. Per-nucleotide qualities are absent, and no much larger clonotype sits a single base away. In the germline V gene (reference sequence), CDR1 corresponds to GTSNPN and CDR2 to SVGIG. The germline V and J ends show losses of 4 bases and 5 bases respectively, and no gene match explains 7 bases of the junction. Measured from the cysteine to the phenylalanine, the CDR3 is 13 residues long. The sequence is cut down to CDR3 DNA, 39 bases in frame from base 1. The sample's time point label is to be understood as: newly diagnosed GD, antithyroid drugs for less than 3 months. For both TCR sequencing and RNA sequencing, RNA was extracted from PBMCs using TRIzol. Graves' disease was diagnosed according to American Thyroid Association guidelines. Patients for the study were recruited at an endocrinology department in Xi'an, China. Each patient gave approximately 9.7 milliliters of peripheral blood, collected in an EDTA anticoagulant tube. PBMCs were isolated by Ficoll Paque Plus density gradient separation without further T cell sorting. An Agilent 2100 Bioanalyzer and agarose gel were used to check RNA quality, and a NanoDrop 2000 was used to measure RNA concentration.

Library preparation was by multiplex PCR. Sequencing was performed on an Illumina HiSeq 4000. TCR beta libraries were built with iRepertoire HTBI primers and Arm-PCR amplification of CDR3 regions. PCR products were gel purified before sequencing. The original methods were these. Across samples, around 58 TRBV and 15 or so TRBJ segments were identified and used for gene usage analysis of CDR3 amino acid clonotypes. COPE and FqMerger were used to merge the filtered high-quality paired reads into contigs. BLAST was used to align contigs to the IMGT TRBV, TRBD and TRBJ reference genes, and CDR3 was defined following IMGT. Clonotypes above 0.1% frequency were classified as highly expanded clones. Shannon entropy served as the measure of repertoire diversity, while the Gini coefficient captured V-J evenness. A clonotype found in more than one individual was treated as public. TCRdb trimmed public reads at Q25 via fastp, called clones via MiXCR and kept in-frame beta chains. Identical CDR3 proteins give one entry, which carries the most common genes and DNA. These V and J calls derive from TCRdb rather than the authors' analysis. The sample records 620,000 or so distinct CDR3 sequences, 15% to 20% of which are singletons. Clones ranked in the top ten supply under 20% of the sample.

This same sample was also taken into another study, of T cells in Graves' hyperthyroidism and ophthalmopathy. The second publication reports: Stable Graves' hyperthyroidism was defined as no progression to ophthalmopathy during 18 months of follow-up. The hyperthyroidism patients were between 18 and 65 years old and newly diagnosed, with a disease duration of less than 2 months. The study excluded patients with uncontrolled infections, other autoimmune diseases, pregnancy or lactation. Clinical symptoms, serum thyroxine and TRAb, thyroid ultrasound, and orbital computed tomography formed the basis for the diagnoses. For the first round of RT-PCR on the TCR CDR3, the HTBI primer set was used together with the Qiagen OneStep RT-PCR kit. Most expanded thyroid clonotypes (frequency above 0.001) were also found in blood, which suggests that blood repertoires may mirror thyroid immune responses. In cross-validation, a model built on a 13 V-J signature told ophthalmopathy apart from stable hyperthyroidism with under 90% sensitivity and around 83% specificity, and in testing the same model reached 80%/75%. In validation, the model predicted progression to ophthalmopathy with roughly 70% sensitivity and around 72% specificity, a median of around six months before onset. To identify TCR V-J signatures that set the groups apart, the researchers used a discovery cohort of about a hundred patients, made up of under 45 with Graves' ophthalmopathy and 57 with stable Graves' hyperthyroidism. An independent validation cohort of fewer than 20 hyperthyroidism patients and 17 patients who later progressed to ophthalmopathy tested prospective prediction of ophthalmopathy. The roughly 91 discovery patients were randomly divided into training and test sets at a 7:3 ratio. The study also compared thyroid tissue and blood T-cell repertoires from five or six Graves' hyperthyroidism patients. Following sampling, methimazole starting at 30 mg daily was given to hyperthyroidism patients, and high-dose intravenous methylprednisolone was given to ophthalmopathy patients. Libraries were constructed in a second round of multiplex PCR, after which size selection and purification were performed. Paired-end sequencing of the libraries was performed with 100 bp reads on an Illumina HiSeq2000. SOAPnuke was used to process the raw data, removing reads that contained adapters or uncalled bases, had a mean Phred below 15, or lacked an exact match to the constant primer or identifier. High-quality paired reads were merged using COPE v1.2.5, and each unique nucleotide sequence was defined as a clonotype. Clonotypes were aligned to IMGT TRBV, TRBD and TRBJ reference segments using MiTCR v1.1. The analysis was restricted to V-J combinations with a frequency above 0.0001, which together covered 99% to 99.2% of the repertoires. A TCS score was defined as the ratio between F50 (clonal expansion) and ExV (chaos), using BLOSUM62-based TCRdist between CDR3 peptides within each V-J. Welch's t-statistics and random forest reduced roughly 540 V-J features to 13, which were used in a naive Bayes classifier (R e1071). Sample size was not statistically predetermined, and blinding of investigators to group allocation was not performed. The paper reports TCR Vbeta CDR3 sequencing of 135 peripheral blood samples: 40 or so ophthalmopathy, some 80 hyperthyroidism and roughly 17 progressor patients.

This sample comprised peripheral blood mononuclear cells (PBMCs), obtained at new diagnosis, from a patient treated with antithyroid drugs. This receptor chain uses TRBV30 and TRBJ1-1, and 7 junctional nucleotides match TRBD1. The receptor's source is a woman younger than 45 with Graves disease. Donor details come from another sample of the same person, matched by shared clones. CDR3 region: CAWTPGGGTEAFF. The nucleotide sequence reads TGTGCCTGGACTCCAGGGGGAGGGACTGAAGCTTTCTTT.